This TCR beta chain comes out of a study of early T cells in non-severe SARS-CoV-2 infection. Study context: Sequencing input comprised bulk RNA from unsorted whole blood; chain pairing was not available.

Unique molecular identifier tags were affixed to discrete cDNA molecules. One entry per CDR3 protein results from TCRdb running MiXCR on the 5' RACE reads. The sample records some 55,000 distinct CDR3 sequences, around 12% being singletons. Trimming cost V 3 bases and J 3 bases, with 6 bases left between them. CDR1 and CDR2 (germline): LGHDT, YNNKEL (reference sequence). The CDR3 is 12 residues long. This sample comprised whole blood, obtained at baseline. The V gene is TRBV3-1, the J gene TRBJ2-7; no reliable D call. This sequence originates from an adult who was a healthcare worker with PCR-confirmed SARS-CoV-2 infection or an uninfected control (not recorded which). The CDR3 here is CASSHQSYEQYF. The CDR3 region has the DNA TGTGCCAGCAGCCATCAGAGCTACGAGCAGTACTTC.